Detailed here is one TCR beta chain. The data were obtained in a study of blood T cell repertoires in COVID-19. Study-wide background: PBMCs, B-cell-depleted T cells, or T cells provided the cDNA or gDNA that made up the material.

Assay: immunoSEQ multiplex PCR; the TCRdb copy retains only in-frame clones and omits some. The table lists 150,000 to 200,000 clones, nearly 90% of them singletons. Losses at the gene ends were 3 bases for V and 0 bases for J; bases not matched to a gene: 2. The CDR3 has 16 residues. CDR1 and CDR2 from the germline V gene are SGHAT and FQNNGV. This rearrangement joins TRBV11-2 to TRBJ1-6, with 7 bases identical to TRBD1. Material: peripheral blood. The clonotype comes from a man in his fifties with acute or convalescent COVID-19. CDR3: CASSLGQSSYNSPLHF. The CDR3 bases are TGTGCCAGCAGCTTGGGACAGAGCTCCTATAATTCACCCCTCCACTTT.